This T cell receptor (beta chain) was identified in a study of T cells in Graves' hyperthyroidism and ophthalmopathy. TCR beta CDR3 sequences were amplified from RNA transcripts. The TCR CDR3 first-round RT-PCR relied on the HTBI primer set. TCRdb re-called the multiplex PCR reads with MiXCR, one entry per CDR3 protein. The sample includes 300,000 to 450,000 distinct CDR3 sequences, 15% of them seen just once. The CDR3 spans 15 residues. Per germline, CDR1 MDHEN and CDR2 SYDVKM. The V gene lost 2 bases and the J gene lost 2 bases, with 10 bases spanning the gap. This clonotype was seen at least ten times.

This sequence was found in a woman in her thirties with Graves' hyperthyroidism. The specimen sequenced was blood. The J gene is TRBJ1-5, the V gene TRBV28; D perhaps matches TRBD1 (6 bases). CDR3 DNA sequence: TGTGCCAGCAGTTTACCACAGGGTGGCAATCAGCCCCAGCATTTT. Protein: CASSLPQGGNQPQHF.